This T cell receptor (beta chain) was sequenced during a study of CD8+ T cells in alopecia areata. Study-wide findings and caveats: Affected scalp, especially in alopecia totalis/universalis, had a higher clonality than normal scalp did. Expanded CD8+ clones among the top 100, and scalp clonality, were significantly decreased by tofacitinib.

The treatment here: oral pan-JAK inhibitor, 5-10 mg twice daily. The CDR3 consists of 14 residues. V shed 2 bases, J shed 4 bases, and the junction held 7 bases outside the gene matches. Germline V gene sequence: CDR1 GTSNPN, CDR2 SVGIG (reference sequence). Isolated RNA was reverse transcribed into cDNA used as the sequencing template. Clones were read by immunoSEQ multiplex PCR, and TCRdb kept only the in-frame ones, dropping some. This repertoire shows a few hundred thousand clones, 66% found once; its top ten account for around 1.3%. With respect to this clone: Its matching antigen is unknown.

The TCR sequence derives from a human donor with alopecia areata. Sequences were derived from CD4+ T cells sorted from blood, sampled between weeks 43 and 45, from a patient treated with tofacitinib. V and J are TRBV30 and TRBJ1-2; TRBD1 matches 7 bases. CDR3: CAWSSGTVGYGYTF. CDR3 sequence (DNA): TGTGCCTGGAGTTCCGGGACAGTCGGCTATGGCTACACCTTC.